These T cell receptor beta chains were read from a single sample in a study of T cells in narcolepsy. Profiling relied on immunoSEQ multiplex PCR, and the TCRdb table lists in-frame clones only, not all of them. Seen here are around 17,000 clones, around 77% observed once, and the top ten hold around 15%. Material: CD45RA- memory CD8+ T cells from PBMCs. These receptors all stem from a human donor with narcolepsy. Both conserved end residues are part of each CDR3. A clone size is listed for some rows: how often the clone was seen (once, few, many), or a class if it is expanded.

V gene,J gene,clone size,CDR3 protein
TRBV27,TRBJ1-1,NA,CASSPSGAYLNTEAFF
TRBV2,TRBJ1-4,NA,CASSEPKGGQTDEKLFF
TRBV6-5,TRBJ1-1,NA,CASGPGKTEAFF
TRBV6-6,TRBJ2-7,NA,CASSPSYEQYF
TRBV6-6,TRBJ2-7,NA,CASTLAGAEEYEQYF
TRBV4-1,TRBJ2-1,NA,CASSQEASGYNEQFF
TRBV5-4,TRBJ2-6,few,CASSLLGDGANVLTF
TRBV5-4,TRBJ1-2,NA,CASSQGANYGYTF
TRBV5-6,TRBJ2-3,NA,CASSLTYGADTQYF
TRBV9,TRBJ1-2,NA,CASSVDPRRVRDYGYTF
TRBV4-1,TRBJ2-2,once,CASSQESVTGLYGEELFF
TRBV12-5,TRBJ1-1,NA,CASGYWGSEAFF
TRBV25-1,TRBJ2-2,NA,CASSETNTGELFF
TRBV7-9,TRBJ2-5,NA,CASSPFPWAGGQETQYF
TRBV7-3,TRBJ1-2,NA,CASSMGQGAYGYTF
TRBV27,TRBJ2-3,NA,CASSSLADTQYF
TRBV19,TRBJ2-5,NA,CASSIEPRAVETQYF
TRBV7-9,TRBJ2-1,NA,CASELSRTGGNEQFF
TRBV2,TRBJ1-4,NA,CASSAGGHNEKLFF
TRBV6-6,TRBJ1-5,NA,CASSYSGHGNQPQHF
TRBV6-1,TRBJ2-1,few,CASFPDRSYNEQFF
TRBV6-5,TRBJ2-1,NA,CASSPDRVLYNEQFF
TRBV27,TRBJ1-4,NA,CASSLSGDSNEKLFF
TRBV28,TRBJ2-2,once,CASSLGGANTGELFF
TRBV18,TRBJ2-1,NA,CASSPIAGSSYNEQFF
TRBV7-6,TRBJ1-1,NA,CASSLRTGGRGDTEAFF
TRBV29-1,TRBJ2-5,NA,CSVEAVGETQYF
TRBV7-9,TRBJ2-1,NA,CASSYIRSSYNEQFF
TRBV30,TRBJ2-1,NA,CAWSAPPGSGRTDEQFF
TRBV4-1,TRBJ2-5,NA,CASSQGDSLYETQYF
TRBV7-8,TRBJ2-7,NA,CASSLARGEGGRYEQYF
TRBV5-6,TRBJ1-6,once,CASSFPNSPLHF
TRBV6-5,TRBJ1-4,NA,CASSPQGRGDEKLFF
TRBV21-1,TRBJ2-7,NA,CASSKALVAGDTYEQYF
TRBV23-1,TRBJ1-5,few,CASSQSQAGVQPQHF
TRBV6-5,TRBJ2-7,NA,CASSYDYSEQYF
TRBV19,TRBJ1-1,few,CASSIDGDLNTEAFF
TRBV7-9,TRBJ2-1,NA,CASIKSGNEQFF
TRBV9,TRBJ1-2,NA,CASGAGRAVHYGYTF
TRBV7-9,TRBJ1-1,few,CASSPSLLNTEAFF
TRBV27,TRBJ1-1,NA,CASSLSGDRVTEAFF
TRBV7-8,TRBJ1-2,NA,CASSLGWKGANNYGYTF
TRBV7-9,TRBJ2-2,NA,CASSLIPTVNTGELFF
TRBV6-5,TRBJ1-5,NA,CASSLWGFSNQPQHF
TRBV4-1,TRBJ1-1,NA,CASSRRTGTANTEAFF
TRBV15,TRBJ2-2,once,CATTGTDNTGELFF